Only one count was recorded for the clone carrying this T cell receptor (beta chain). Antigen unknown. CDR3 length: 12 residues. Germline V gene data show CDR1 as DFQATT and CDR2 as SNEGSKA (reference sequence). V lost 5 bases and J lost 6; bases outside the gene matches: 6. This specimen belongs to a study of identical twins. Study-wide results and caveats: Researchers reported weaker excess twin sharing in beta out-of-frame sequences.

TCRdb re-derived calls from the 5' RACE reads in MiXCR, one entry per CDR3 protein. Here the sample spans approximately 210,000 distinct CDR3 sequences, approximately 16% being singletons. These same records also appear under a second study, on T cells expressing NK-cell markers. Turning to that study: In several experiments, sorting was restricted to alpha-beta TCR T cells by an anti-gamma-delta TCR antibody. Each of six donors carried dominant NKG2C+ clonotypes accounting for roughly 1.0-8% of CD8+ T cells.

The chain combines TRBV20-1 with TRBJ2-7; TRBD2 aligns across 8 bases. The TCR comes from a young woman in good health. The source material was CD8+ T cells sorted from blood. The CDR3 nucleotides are TGCAGTGCTGCCCCAGGGACTAGCGAGCAGTACTTC. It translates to CSAAPGTSEQYF.